The 21 T cell receptor beta chains below were found in one sample sequenced in a study of blood T cell repertoires in COVID-19. Profiling relied on immunoSEQ multiplex PCR, and the TCRdb table lists in-frame clones only, not all of them. The repertoire holds roughly 46,000 clones, 87% seen once, with about 15% in the top ten. Source material: peripheral blood. Receptor source: a human donor in a cohort sampled during active COVID-19.

The genes are TRBV7-9 and TRBJ1-1; 9 bases agree with TRBD1. Trimming cost V 4 bases and J 0 bases; bases outside gene matches: 9. CDR1 and CDR2 from the germline V gene are SEHNR and FQNEAQ (reference sequence). There are 17 residues in the CDR3. The CDR3 sequence is CASSSRGTGGLNTEAFF. CDR3 sequence (DNA): TGTGCCAGCAGCTCGAGAGGTACAGGGGGCTTGAACACTGAAGCTTTCTTT.

The chain carries TRBV25-1 and TRBJ2-7; a possible D gene is TRBD1 (6 bases). Germline CDR1 MGHDK, CDR2 SYGVNS. CDR3 length equals 12 residues. The V gene lost 5 bases and the J gene lost 6 bases, with 11 bases spanning the gap. For the CDR3, the DNA is TGTGCCAGCAGTTCAGGGGCCCGCGAGCAGTACTTC. This sequence encodes CASSSGAREQYF.

CDR3: CASSAKSGAGANVLTF. The CDR3 coding sequence is TGCGCCAGCAGCGCGAAGTCAGGGGCTGGGGCCAACGTCCTGACTTTC. This sequence joins TRBV5-1 and TRBJ2-6, with a tentative D call TRBD1 (6 bases). The CDR3 has 16 amino acids. Germline V gene data show CDR1 as SGHRS and CDR2 as YFSETQ. V was cut by 4 bases and J by 2 bases, with 13 bases left in between.

The CDR3 DNA sequence: TGTGCCAGCAGCTTTACATTAGCGGCTCGGGAGCAGTTCTTC. Translated, it gives CASSFTLAAREQFF. V is TRBV7-3 and J is TRBJ2-1, with a tentative D call TRBD2 (6 bases). The ends were cut back, 3 bases at V and 10 bases at J, with 16 bases in the middle. The CDR3 is made up of 14 amino acids. CDR1 SGHTA and CDR2 FQGTGA come from the germline V gene.

J is TRBJ2-2 and V is TRBV6-1; 7 nucleotides agree with TRBD1. Germline values: CDR1 MNHNS, CDR2 SASEGT. The CDR3 extends over 15 amino acids. Losses at the gene ends were 3 bases for V and 3 bases for J; bases not matched to a gene: 4. The CDR3 reads CASSDKTGDTGELFF. Here the CDR3 DNA reads TGTGCCAGCAGTGATAAAACAGGGGACACCGGGGAGCTGTTTTTT.

V is TRBV9 and J is TRBJ2-1, with 7 bases matching TRBD2. Losses at the gene ends were 6 bases for V and 3 bases for J; bases not matched to a gene: 6. Per the germline V gene, CDR1 is SGDLS and CDR2 is YYNGEE. The CDR3 is made up of 14 amino acids. CDR3 nucleotide sequence: TGTGCCAGCACCCCAACGGGGGGCTACAATGAGCAGTTCTTC. Translated: CASTPTGGYNEQFF. The variable domain in full, completed from reference TRBV9 and TRBJ2-1, reads DSGVTQTPKHLITATGQRVTLRCSPRSGDLSVYWYQQSLDQGLQFLIQYYNGEERAKGNILERFSAQQFPDLHSELNLSSLELGDSALYFCASTPTGGYNEQFFGPGTRLTVL.

The chain joins TRBV6-6 to TRBJ2-7, with a tentative D call TRBD2 (6 bases). In germline, CDR1 is MNHNY, CDR2 SVGAGI (reference sequence). The CDR3 is 12 amino acids. With 10 bases removed from V and 7 bases from J, the gap between germline ends came to 17 bases. DNA of the CDR3: TGTGCCACCCAGAGGGACTTTAGGGAGCAGTACTTC. Translation gives CATQRDFREQYF.

DNA for the CDR3: TGTGCCAGCACCGGGGGGAGGTATTCACCCCTCCACTTT. Protein product: CASTGGRYSPLHF. This chain uses TRBV6-6 with TRBJ1-6; D may be TRBD1 (5 bases). This CDR3 is built from 13 residues. V was trimmed by 7 bases and J by 8 bases, leaving 12 bases between them. Per germline, CDR1 MNHNY and CDR2 SVGAGI (reference sequence).

The chain employs TRBV5-4 and TRBJ1-2, with TRBD1 matching 7 bases. J was trimmed by 2 bases and V by 6 bases; bases with no gene match: 4. The CDR3 has 13 residues. In germline, CDR1 is SGHNT, CDR2 YYREEE (reference sequence). This chain's CDR3 is CASTVDRNYGYTF. The CDR3 bases are TGTGCCAGCACCGTGGACAGGAACTATGGCTACACCTTC.

The chain employs TRBV7-9 and TRBJ1-4; perhaps TRBD1 as D (6 bases). The CDR3 loop spans 15 amino acids. V was trimmed by 0 bases and J by 5 bases, leaving 10 bases between them. CDR1 is SEHNR, CDR2 FQNEAQ, per germline (reference sequence). CDR3 protein: CASSLASTGNEKLFF. The CDR3 DNA follows: TGTGCCAGCAGCTTAGCGTCCACAGGGAATGAAAAACTGTTTTTT. Drawing the rest from reference TRBV7-9 and TRBJ1-4, the complete variable domain is DTGVSQNPRHKITKRGQNVTFRCDPISEHNRLYWYRQTLGQGPEFLTYFQNEAQLEKSRLLSDRFSAERPKGSFSTLEIQRTEQGDSAMYLCASSLASTGNEKLFFGSGTQLSVL.

The chain links TRBV7-3 to TRBJ2-6; D gene unclear. CDR3 length: 17 amino acids. Per germline, CDR1 SGHTA and CDR2 FQGTGA. Trimming removed 5 bases from V and 0 bases from J, with 14 bases in between. Written as DNA, the CDR3 is TGTGCCAGCAGCCTCCACATCACAGACTCTGGGGCCAACGTCCTGACTTTC. It specifies CASSLHITDSGANVLTF.

The chain joins TRBV2 to TRBJ2-5; 9 bases align to TRBD1. From germline, CDR1 is SNHLY and CDR2 FYNNEI. V dropped 4 bases and J dropped 3; count of bases not matched to a gene: 0. This CDR3 spans 13 amino acids. The DNA for the CDR3 is TGTGCCAGCAGTGGACAGGGGGAAGAGACCCAGTACTTC. This encodes CASSGQGEETQYF. Full variable domain (missing parts from reference TRBV2 and TRBJ2-5): EPEVTQTPSHQVTQMGQEVILRCVPISNHLYFYWYRQILGQKVEFLVSFYNNEISEKSEIFDDQFSVERPDGSNFTLKIRSTKLEDSAMYFCASSGQGEETQYFGPGTRLLVL.

The gene calls are TRBV5-5 and TRBJ2-7; 11 bases are shared with TRBD1. Germline CDR1 is SGHKS and CDR2 is YYEKEE (reference sequence). This CDR3 contains 15 residues. V gave up 4 bases and J gave up 2 bases; unmatched junction bases: 5. The CDR3 sequence: CASSRDRGFPYEQYF. In DNA, the CDR3 is TGTGCCAGCAGCAGGGACAGGGGGTTTCCCTACGAGCAGTACTTC.

This clone was recorded once. The CDR3: CASTPRGLRNTEAFF. In DNA form, the CDR3 reads TGTGCCAGCACCCCCCGGGGGTTACGGAACACTGAAGCTTTCTTT. The chain joins TRBV27 to TRBJ1-1, with a possible D match to TRBD1 (5 bases). With 7 bases removed from V and 1 base from J, the gap between germline ends came to 16 bases. The CDR3 consists of 15 residues. Germline V gene data show CDR1 as MNHEY and CDR2 as SMNVEV (reference sequence).

The chain links TRBV7-2 to TRBJ2-7, with 8 bases matching TRBD1. Germline CDR1 is SGHTA and CDR2 is FQGNSA. This CDR3 is built from 14 residues. The junction had 8 bases not matched to a gene; V was cut back by 4 bases and J by 6 bases. This CDR3 is CASSSKGQGSEQYF. CDR3 nucleotide sequence: TGTGCCAGCAGCTCCAAAGGACAGGGCTCCGAGCAGTACTTC.

The chain carries TRBV15 and TRBJ2-6; D might be TRBD1 (6 bases). CDR3 size: 16 residues. Germline V CDR1 and CDR2: LNHNV, YYDKDF (reference sequence). Trimming stripped 6 bases from V and 1 base from J, with 13 bases between. CDR3 coding DNA: TGTGCCACCAGTCGAGAGAGGGGGTCTGGGGCCAACGTCCTGACTTTC. Translating it yields CATSRERGSGANVLTF.

This chain links TRBV7-6 with TRBJ2-5, with 7 bases lining up with TRBD1. CDR1 is SGHVS and CDR2 is FNYEAQ in the germline V gene. The V segment lost 1 base and the J segment 1 base; nucleotides outside the gene matches: 6. There are 16 residues in the CDR3. DNA for the CDR3: TGTGCCAGCAGCTTAGGTTGGGGGACAGTCCAAGAGACCCAGTACTTC. Amino acid sequence: CASSLGWGTVQETQYF.

The rearrangement joins TRBV11-2 to TRBJ1-5; 7 bases match TRBD1. The CDR3 sequence is 15 residues long. Germline CDR1 is SGHAT and CDR2 is FQNNGV. J was trimmed by 1 base and V by 5 bases; bases with no gene match: 5. CDR3 residues: CASSAGQASNQPQHF. In DNA form, the CDR3 reads TGTGCCAGCAGCGCCGGACAGGCAAGCAATCAGCCCCAGCATTTT.

The chain uses TRBV25-1 and TRBJ2-1; TRBD1 might be the D (6 bases). Trimming took off 10 bases at V and 10 bases at J, with 14 bases between the two ends. The germline V gene encodes CDR1 MGHDK and CDR2 SYGVNS. CDR3 size: 11 residues. The CDR3 loop is CAIKSGVEQFF. The CDR3 nucleotides are TGTGCCATCAAATCAGGGGTGGAGCAGTTCTTC.

The rearrangement links TRBV18 to TRBJ2-7; 7 bases are shared with TRBD1. CDR3 length: 14 amino acids. V shed 5 bases and J 6 bases; nucleotides not matched to a gene: 10. CDR1 and CDR2 from the germline V gene are KGHSH and LQKENI. CDR3 sequence reads: CASSTVRGGAEQYF. The CDR3 bases are TGTGCCAGCTCAACAGTACGAGGGGGCGCCGAGCAGTACTTC.

The chain carries TRBV6-2 or TRBV6-3 and TRBJ1-2; tentatively, D is TRBD1 (5 bases). The CDR3 sequence is 14 residues long. V shed 5 bases and J shed 2 bases, with 12 bases lying between them. CDR1 and CDR2 from the germline V gene are MNHEY and SVGEGT. CDR3 in amino acids: CASSAPTENYGYTF. In nucleotides, the CDR3 is TGTGCCAGCAGTGCGCCGACAGAGAACTATGGCTACACCTTC.